The rows below give T cell receptor beta chains drawn from one sample of a study of T cell responses to AZD1222 COVID-19 vaccine. Here immunoSEQ multiplex PCR was the method, and the copy in TCRdb shows in-frame clones only, minus some. This sample has around 150,000 clones, with roughly nine tenths found just once. The starting material was peripheral blood, obtained 28 days after the second dose of the MenACWY control vaccine. Receptor source: an adult who received the MenACWY meningococcal vaccine as a control. Each CDR3 is given with its conserved first and last residue. The D gene is left open where the match is weak. Only some rows state a clone size, as once, few, many or a class for expanded clones.

D gene: TRBD1
clone size: -
V gene: TRBV5-8
J gene: TRBJ2-3
CDR3 DNA: TGTGCCAGCAGCTTGGAGAGACAGGGTATGGCAGATACGCAGTATTTT
CDR3 protein: CASSLERQGMADTQYF

D gene: TRBD2
clone size: -
V gene: TRBV28
J gene: TRBJ2-1
CDR3 DNA: TGTGCCAGCAGTCCTCCTTCCGGGACTATAGGAGGGGAGCAGTTCTTC
CDR3 protein: CASSPPSGTIGGEQFF

D gene: TRBD1
clone size: once
V gene: TRBV12-3/TRBV12-4
J gene: TRBJ1-5
CDR3 DNA: TGTGCCAGCAGTGTGGACAGGGTTCAGCCCCAGCATTTT
CDR3 protein: CASSVDRVQPQHF

D gene: -
clone size: once
V gene: TRBV24-1
J gene: TRBJ1-2
CDR3 DNA: TGTGCCACCAGTGACCCGGTAATCTCTGGCTACACCTTC
CDR3 protein: CATSDPVISGYTF

D gene: -
clone size: -
V gene: TRBV9
J gene: TRBJ2-2
CDR3 DNA: TGTGCCAGCAGCGTAGTAGGCGACACCGGGGAGCTGTTTTTT
CDR3 protein: CASSVVGDTGELFF

D gene: -
clone size: -
V gene: TRBV5-1
J gene: TRBJ1-1
CDR3 DNA: TGCGCCAGCAGCTTGTGGGTAAACTTGAACACTGAAGCTTTCTTT
CDR3 protein: CASSLWVNLNTEAFF

D gene: -
clone size: -
V gene: TRBV5-6
J gene: TRBJ2-7
CDR3 DNA: TGTGCCAGCAGCTTGGTAGGCGCCCTCTACGAGCAGTACTTC
CDR3 protein: CASSLVGALYEQYF

D gene: TRBD2
clone size: once
V gene: TRBV7-2
J gene: TRBJ2-7
CDR3 DNA: TGTGCCAGCAGCTTAGCGGTCAGCGGGGGGGCCTACGAGCAGTACTTC
CDR3 protein: CASSLAVSGGAYEQYF

D gene: -
clone size: once
V gene: TRBV5-1
J gene: TRBJ1-4
CDR3 DNA: TGCGCCAGCAGCTTGAGTTCCGGGGATGAAAAACTGTTTTTT
CDR3 protein: CASSLSSGDEKLFF

D gene: TRBD1
clone size: -
V gene: TRBV7-2
J gene: TRBJ1-5
CDR3 DNA: TGTGCCAGCAGCTCGGGGACAGTCGGCAATCAGCCCCAGCATTTT
CDR3 protein: CASSSGTVGNQPQHF

D gene: -
clone size: -
V gene: TRBV19
J gene: TRBJ2-2
CDR3 DNA: TGTGCCAGTAGTATCTTTCAGAGGCAGGGGTGGACCGGGGAGCTGTTTTTT
CDR3 protein: CASSIFQRQGWTGELFF